These 27 T cell receptor beta chains were all obtained from the same sample, sequenced in a study of blood T cells in healthy people across ages. A sample-barcoded 5' primer and a J-beta primer mix were used in a second PCR of roughly 7 to 11 cycles. TCRdb redid the calling of the 5' RACE reads with MiXCR, one entry per CDR3 protein. Found here are hundreds of thousands of distinct CDR3 sequences, about 30% of them singletons; the top ten hold about a sixth. The sequencing input was blood. These receptor sequences come from a woman aged 80 or over in good health.

The rearrangement uses TRBV18 and TRBJ2-7, with 7 bases fitting TRBD1. The CDR3 runs 14 residues. Germline V CDR1 and CDR2: KGHSH, LQKENI. J was trimmed by 1 base and V by 5 bases; bases with no gene match: 5. CDR3 DNA: TGTGCCAGCTCATACCGGGACAGATCCTACGAGCAGTACTTC. This encodes CASSYRDRSYEQYF.

V gene TRBV6-5 combines with J gene TRBJ1-6; 12 bases line up with TRBD1. Per the germline V gene, CDR1 is MNHEY and CDR2 is SVGAGI. The CDR3 is 19 amino acids. Trimming at V came to 2 bases and at J to 7 bases, leaving 12 bases not matched to a gene. The CDR3 reads CASSYDGTGGPGGNSPLHF. The CDR3 DNA reads as TGTGCCAGCAGTTACGACGGGACAGGGGGCCCCGGTGGGAATTCACCCCTCCACTTT.

This clonotype was seen ten or more times. The V and J genes are TRBV29-1 and TRBJ1-2; D gene ambiguous. The germline CDR1 and CDR2 sequences are SQVTM and ANQGSEA. The CDR3 is 12 amino acids. The ends were cut back, 3 bases at V and 2 bases at J, with 7 bases in the middle. The CDR3 DNA sequence: TGCAGCGTTGATCAGGCCAACTATGGCTACACCTTC. Amino acid sequence: CSVDQANYGYTF.

In the case of this clonotype: It may be a read error: a sequence one base away is much more abundant. The chain carries TRBV7-2 and TRBJ2-7; unclear D gene. V dropped 5 bases and J dropped 7 bases, with 15 bases sitting between them. Germline V gene lookup returns CDR1 SGHTA and CDR2 FQGNSA. The CDR3 loop spans 13 amino acids. The CDR3 DNA is TGTGCCAGCAGCCCTCAGCGCGACAATGAGCAGTACTTC. Translation: CASSPQRDNEQYF.

Of note for this clonotype: One end of the junction is discordant with germline, which a read error may explain. This chain uses TRBV9 with TRBJ1-6; D not resolved. The germline CDR1 and CDR2 sequences are SGDLS and YYNGEE. The length of the CDR3 is 12 residues. The CDR3 nucleotides read TGTGCCAGCAGCACCGCCGGTTCACCCCCCCACTTT. Residues: CASSTAGSPPHF. Full variable domain (remainder filled in from reference TRBV9 and TRBJ1-6): DSGVTQTPKHLITATGQRVTLRCSPRSGDLSVYWYQQSLDQGLQFLIQYYNGEERAKGNILERFSAQQFPDLHSELNLSSLELGDSALYFCASSTAGSPPHFGNGTRLTVT.

About this clonotype itself: This clone may be a read error of a much larger clone one base away. J is TRBJ2-6 and V is TRBV11-1; tentative D call: TRBD1 (6 bases). Trimming stripped 1 base from V and 1 base from J, with 11 bases between. Germline assignment: CDR1 SGHAT and CDR2 FQDESV (reference sequence). The CDR3 has 17 amino acids. This CDR3 reads CASSLGQDLSGANVLTF. The CDR3 DNA follows: TGTGCCAGCAGCTTAGGACAGGATTTGTCTGGGGCCAACGTCCTGACTTTC.

Many counts were recorded for this clonotype. The rearrangement joins TRBV30 to TRBJ2-1; TRBD2 aligns across 12 bases. The CDR3 is 12 amino acids. V lost 7 bases to trimming and J lost 11 bases; unmatched junction nucleotides: 6. Germline CDR1 and CDR2: GTSNPN and SVGIG (reference sequence). The CDR3 protein is CAYGLAGSQQFF. DNA for the CDR3: TGTGCCTACGGACTAGCGGGGTCCCAGCAGTTCTTC.

This clonotype appeared once. The CDR3 DNA is TGCGCCAGCAGCTTGAGCCCCACTAATGAGCAGTTCTTC. This encodes CASSLSPTNEQFF. The chain links TRBV5-1 to TRBJ2-1; no clear D gene. The germline V gene encodes CDR1 SGHRS and CDR2 YFSETQ. CDR3 length: 13 amino acids. The ends were cut back, 1 base at V and 7 bases at J, with 9 bases in the middle.

The rearrangement links TRBV28 to TRBJ1-1, with TRBD1 identical over 9 bases. Trimming took 6 bases from V and 2 from J; bases not matched to a gene: 7. This CDR3 has 15 residues. CDR1 and CDR2 from the germline V gene are MDHEN and SYDVKM. CDR3 loop: CASRKDRGPNTEAFF. Written as DNA, the CDR3 is TGTGCCAGCAGAAAGGACAGGGGCCCAAACACTGAAGCTTTCTTT.

This clonotype has only a few counts. The chain joins TRBV19 to TRBJ2-1; D may be TRBD2 (5 bases). The DNA end is more similar to TRBJ2-7, so the J call may be wrong. CDR1 LNHDA and CDR2 SQIVND come from the germline V gene (reference sequence). The CDR3 runs 15 residues. This CDR3 reads CASSDAPSSYNEQYF. DNA of the CDR3: TGTGCCAGTAGTGATGCCCCTAGCTCCTACAATGAGCAGTACTTC.

This clonotype was picked up a small number of times. The chain carries TRBV19 and TRBJ2-7; D is undetermined. V was trimmed by 3 bases and J by 2 bases, leaving 8 bases between them. This CDR3 comprises 13 residues. Germline assignment: CDR1 LNHDA and CDR2 SQIVND (reference sequence). The CDR3 here is CASSIPGPYEQYF. In DNA form, the CDR3 reads TGTGCCAGTAGTATCCCCGGACCCTACGAGCAGTACTTC.

This clonotype was detected a few times. The chain uses TRBV30 and TRBJ1-2, with D uncertain. V dropped 3 bases and J dropped 0 bases, with 8 bases sitting between them. Per germline, CDR1 GTSNPN and CDR2 SVGIG (reference sequence). The CDR3 is made up of 13 amino acids. The CDR3 nucleotides read TGTGCCTGGAGCCCCTTGACTAACTATGGCTACACCTTC. Amino acids: CAWSPLTNYGYTF.

This clonotype was counted only a few times. V and J are TRBV19 and TRBJ1-2; D gene ambiguous. In germline, CDR1 is LNHDA, CDR2 SQIVND (reference sequence). The V gene lost 5 bases and the J gene lost 8 bases, with 12 bases spanning the gap. The CDR3 runs to 12 residues. CDR3 sequence (DNA): TGTGCCAGTAGTGACACCCTGGAGGGCTACACCTTC. Protein: CASSDTLEGYTF.

A word on this clonotype: At one of its ends the junction is not consistent with the germline gene, which may arise from a read error. The chain employs TRBV24-1 and TRBJ1-4, with TRBD1 matching 10 bases. The CDR3 is made up of 13 amino acids. Germline loops: CDR1 KGHDR, CDR2 SFDVKD. The CDR3: CATSLGQGEKRFF. The CDR3 nucleotides are TGTGCCACCAGCCTTGGACAGGGGGAAAAACGGTTTTTT.

As concerns this clonotype: A clone one base away is much larger, so this may be a read error. The chain is built from TRBV3-1 and TRBJ2-7; no definite D call. The CDR3 is 15 residues long. Germline V gene lookup returns CDR1 LGHDT and CDR2 YNNKEL (reference sequence). The V and J ends lost 1 base and 0 bases respectively, with 10 bases between them. Here the CDR3 DNA reads TGTGCCAGCAGCCAAGTCGGTTCCAGCTCCTACGAGCAGTACTTC. Translating gives CASSQVGSSSYEQYF.

The chain combines TRBV2 with TRBJ2-2; possibly TRBD2 for D (5 bases). Trimming shortened V by 3 bases and J by 6 bases, and 14 bases separated the two germline ends. This CDR3 region has 15 residues. Looked up from germline, CDR1 is SNHLY and CDR2 is FYNNEI. The CDR3 DNA follows: TGTGCCAGCAGTGATAGGACGGGGAGCGCCGGGGAGCTGTTTTTT. This encodes CASSDRTGSAGELFF.

The chain has TRBV10-3 and TRBJ2-7, with TRBD2 identical over 9 bases. This CDR3 has 14 amino acids. CDR1 and CDR2 from the germline V gene are ENHRY and SYGVKD. V gave up 2 bases and J gave up 3 bases; unmatched junction bases: 2. This CDR3 is CAISESGGRYEQYF. Written as DNA, the CDR3 is TGTGCCATCAGTGAGAGCGGGGGGCGCTACGAGCAGTACTTC.

This clonotype appeared many times. The chain joins TRBV5-1 to TRBJ2-1; D call uncertain. Trimming shortened V by 4 bases and J by 8 bases, and 16 bases separated the two germline ends. This CDR3 is built from 14 residues. CDR1 and CDR2 (germline): SGHRS, YFSETQ. CDR3 loop: CASSLSVGIYEQFF. CDR3 coding DNA: TGCGCCAGCAGCCTTTCTGTAGGGATCTATGAGCAGTTCTTC.

This clonotype appeared once. A much larger clone sits a single nucleotide away, making a read error possible. The rearrangement uses TRBV19 and TRBJ2-1; 7 nucleotides line up with TRBD2. The J call is in doubt because the DNA end fits TRBJ2-7 better. CDR1 is LNHDA and CDR2 is SQIVND in the germline V gene (reference sequence). The CDR3 is made up of 16 amino acids. In nucleotides, the CDR3 is TGTGCCAGTAGTATAGGGGAGGGGAGCAGGTACAATGAGCAGTACTTC. Its protein product is CASSIGEGSRYNEQYF.

The chain carries TRBV7-9 and TRBJ1-5; D may be TRBD1 (5 bases). From germline, CDR1 is SEHNR and CDR2 FQNEAQ (reference sequence). The CDR3 has 14 residues. Trimming removed 0 bases from V and 4 bases from J, with 7 bases in between. CDR3 amino acids: CASSLAGANQPQHF. In DNA, the CDR3 is TGTGCCAGCAGCTTAGCCGGGGCTAATCAGCCCCAGCATTTT.

This clonotype was counted many times. The V call is TRBV7-3, the J call TRBJ2-5; possibly TRBD2 for D (5 bases). There are 15 residues in the CDR3. Trimming left V 5 bases short and J 0 bases short, with 13 bases between. Germline V lookup: CDR1 SGHTA, CDR2 FQGTGA. The chain's CDR3 is CASSPTGINQETQYF. Here the CDR3 DNA reads TGTGCCAGCAGCCCGACCGGGATTAACCAAGAGACCCAGTACTTC. Variable domain in full (rest from reference TRBV7-3 and TRBJ2-5): GAGVSQTPSNKVTEKGKYVELRCDPISGHTALYWYRQSLGQGPEFLIYFQGTGAADDSGLPNDRFFAVRPEGSVSTLKIQRTERGDSAVYLCASSPTGINQETQYFGPGTRLLVL.

The V gene is TRBV6-5, the J gene TRBJ1-2; weak D call: TRBD1 (6 bases). Germline values: CDR1 MNHEY, CDR2 SVGAGI. This CDR3 region has 13 residues. Trimming shortened V by 6 bases and J by 4 bases, and 12 bases separated the two germline ends. The CDR3 DNA reads as TGTGCCAGCAGGCTTAGGACAGCCTATGGCTACACCTTC. It specifies CASRLRTAYGYTF.

For this clonotype: A much more abundant neighbour one base away suggests this may be a read error. The chain couples TRBV7-9 to TRBJ2-5; D could derive from TRBD1 or TRBD2 (6 bases each). This CDR3 has 12 amino acids. Looked up from germline, CDR1 is SEHNR and CDR2 is FQNEAQ (reference sequence). Trimming took 6 bases from V and 11 from J, leaving 16 bases between them. This chain's CDR3 is CASRSGGNEQYF. DNA for the CDR3: TGTGCCAGCAGATCCGGGGGCAATGAGCAGTACTTC.

In DNA, the CDR3 is TGTGCCAGCAGCTTAGAGGTCGACGGCTACAAGCAGTACTTC. This codes for CASSLEVDGYKQYF. The J gene is TRBJ2-4, the V gene TRBV11-2; D unclear. Germline CDR1 reads SGHAT; CDR2 reads FQNNGV. V gave up 0 bases and J gave up 13 bases, with 16 bases separating them. The CDR3 length is 14 residues.

The genes are TRBV7-2 and TRBJ1-2, with 7 bases lining up with TRBD1. Per germline, CDR1 SGHTA and CDR2 FQGNSA. The CDR3 spans 14 residues. The J segment lost 4 bases and the V segment lost 3 bases, leaving 5 bases of the junction unmatched. The CDR3 DNA sequence: TGTGCCAGCAGCTTTTCCCGGGACAGCTATGGCTACACCTTC. Protein product: CASSFSRDSYGYTF. Variable domain in full (rest from reference TRBV7-2 and TRBJ1-2): GAGVSQSPSNKVTEKGKDVELRCDPISGHTALYWYRQSLGQGLEFLIYFQGNSAPDKSGLPSDRFSAERTGGSVSTLTIQRTQQEDSAVYLCASSFSRDSYGYTFGSGTRLTVV.

The chain joins TRBV20-1 to TRBJ2-5; D perhaps matches TRBD1 (6 bases). Near its end, the DNA agrees better with TRBJ2-7, so the J call may be wrong. CDR3 length: 14 residues. The germline V gene encodes CDR1 DFQATT and CDR2 SNEGSKA (reference sequence). The DNA for the CDR3 is TGCAGTGCTCAGGGGCTAATGACCACCTACGAGCAGTACTTC. Translation: CSAQGLMTTYEQYF.

About this clonotype itself: This may arise from a read error, as a much more abundant clone is one base away. The chain combines TRBV6-2 or TRBV6-3 with TRBJ1-5, with 8 bases fitting TRBD1. Germline V gene lookup returns CDR1 MNHEY and CDR2 SVGEGT. Losses at the gene ends were 6 bases for V and 0 bases for J; bases not matched to a gene: 10. This CDR3 contains 17 residues. CDR3 protein: CASSTGTGRYSNQPQHF. The CDR3 DNA is TGTGCCAGCAGCACCGGGACAGGACGTTATAGCAATCAGCCCCAGCATTTT.